Listed here are 9 T cell receptor beta chains from one sample, sequenced in a study of blood T cell repertoires in COVID-19. The method was immunoSEQ multiplex PCR; TCRdb's version includes in-frame clones alone and lacks a portion of them. Here the sample spans 150,000 to 180,000 clones, about 88% being singletons. Source material: peripheral blood. Receptors were obtained from a woman aged 55-70 years with COVID-19, enrolled during active disease.

About this clone itself: Within the sample, other DNA sequences also encode this same CDR3. This chain links TRBV7-9 with TRBJ1-5; D is undetermined. CDR3 length equals 12 residues. The V end was cut by 3 bases, the J end by 5 bases, with 5 bases between. Germline assignment: CDR1 SEHNR and CDR2 FQNEAQ (reference sequence). This CDR3 is CASSFPDQPQHF. For the CDR3, the DNA is TGTGCCAGCAGCTTTCCGGATCAGCCCCAGCATTTT. The full variable domain, in which reference TRBV7-9 and TRBJ1-5 provide the parts outside the CDR3, is DTGVSQNPRHKITKRGQNVTFRCDPISEHNRLYWYRQTLGQGPEFLTYFQNEAQLEKSRLLSDRFSAERPKGSFSTLEIQRTEQGDSAMYLCASSFPDQPQHFGDGTRLSIL.

V and J are TRBV5-1 and TRBJ1-2; D is ambiguous. The CDR3 is 12 amino acids. Trimming shortened V by 0 bases and J by 8 bases, and 8 bases separated the two germline ends. Germline CDR1 is SGHRS and CDR2 is YFSETQ. The CDR3 spells CASSLESRGYTF. The DNA of the CDR3 is TGCGCCAGCAGCTTGGAGAGTCGCGGCTACACCTTC.

CDR3 region: CASSLGTSETQYF. The CDR3 bases are TGTGCCAGCAGCTTGGGGACTTCCGAGACCCAGTACTTC. The J gene is TRBJ2-5, the V gene TRBV7-9; possible D gene TRBD2, 6 bases. The CDR3 spans 13 residues. Trimming left V 3 bases short and J 5 bases short, with 10 bases between. CDR1 and CDR2 (germline): SEHNR, FQNEAQ (reference sequence).

The table lists this clone with a count of one. This chain connects TRBV6-5 to TRBJ2-2; tentative D call: TRBD2 (6 bases). Germline V CDR1 and CDR2: MNHEY, SVGAGI. The CDR3 sequence is 14 residues long. Trimming removed 4 bases at V and 6 bases at J, with 12 bases between. The DNA of the CDR3 is TGTGCCAGCAGTTTCGCGGGACCAGCCGGGGAGCTGTTTTTT. Translation: CASSFAGPAGELFF.

The chain uses TRBV6-5 and TRBJ2-1; D might be TRBD2 (6 bases). The CDR3 extends over 14 amino acids. V shed 7 bases and J shed 9 bases, with 19 bases lying between them. Per the germline V gene, CDR1 is MNHEY and CDR2 is SVGAGI. CDR3 sequence (DNA): TGTGCCAGCAAAGGGGACTTGATTAGGGGTGAGCAGTTCTTC. Translation: CASKGDLIRGEQFF.

The table lists this clone with a count of one. This chain connects TRBV9 to TRBJ2-5; possibly TRBD2 for D (5 bases). CDR3 length equals 15 residues. Trimming stripped 3 bases from V and 2 bases from J, with 14 bases between. Germline CDR1 reads SGDLS; CDR2 reads YYNGEE. The CDR3: CASSARTGRQETQYF. CDR3 sequence (DNA): TGTGCCAGCAGCGCGAGGACGGGAAGACAAGAGACCCAGTACTTC.

CDR3 in amino acids: CASSLSGDRNTEAFF. The CDR3 bases are TGTGCCAGCAGTTTATCGGGGGACAGGAACACTGAAGCTTTCTTT. This chain uses TRBV27 with TRBJ1-1; 7 bases align to TRBD1. The length of the CDR3 is 15 residues. J gave up 1 base and V 0 bases, and 2 bases lay outside the gene matches. The germline V gene encodes CDR1 MNHEY and CDR2 SMNVEV (reference sequence).

The chain combines TRBV6-2 or TRBV6-3 with TRBJ1-6, with 9 bases fitting TRBD1. From germline, CDR1 is MNHEY and CDR2 SVGEGT. The CDR3 covers 15 residues. With 2 bases clipped from V and 9 bases from J, the junction kept 5 bases outside the gene matches. CDR3 residues: CASSYGDRVGSPLHF. The CDR3 coding sequence is TGTGCCAGCAGTTACGGGGACAGGGTCGGTTCACCCCTCCACTTT.

This clone was recorded a few times. The rearrangement links TRBV18 to TRBJ2-6, with 7 nucleotides matching TRBD1. This CDR3 has 15 residues. From germline, CDR1 is KGHSH and CDR2 LQKENI. The ends lost 3 bases at V and 2 bases at J; junction bases unmatched: 1. CDR3 region: CASSPTGAGANVLTF. The CDR3 DNA sequence: TGTGCCAGCTCACCTACAGGGGCTGGGGCCAACGTCCTGACTTTC.